Below, 8 T cell receptor beta chains from the same sample are listed, as sequenced in a study of blood T cell repertoires in COVID-19. TCRdb's table, derived via immunoSEQ multiplex PCR, lists solely in-frame clones and lacks some. The sample lists 150,000 to 200,000 clones; about 89% were seen once. What was sequenced was peripheral blood. These receptors were collected from a man aged 65-85 years with acute or convalescent COVID-19.

The CDR3 sequence: CASAREGHREQYF. CDR3 sequence (DNA): TGTGCCAGCGCCCGGGAGGGCCACCGCGAGCAGTACTTC. The J gene is TRBJ2-7, the V gene TRBV28; the match to TRBD2 covers 8 bases. The CDR3 loop spans 13 amino acids. CDR1 MDHEN and CDR2 SYDVKM come from the germline V gene. The V gene end was trimmed by 8 bases and the J gene end by 6 bases; junction bases not matched to a gene: 9.

V and J are TRBV6-2 or TRBV6-3 and TRBJ2-5, with D unresolved. Germline assignment: CDR1 MNHEY and CDR2 SVGEGT. V lost 5 bases to trimming and J lost 5 bases, with 12 bases between them. The CDR3 totals 13 residues. The CDR3 region is CASSLLNSETQYF. The CDR3 DNA sequence: TGTGCCAGCAGTCTGTTAAATTCGGAGACCCAGTACTTC.

This sequence joins TRBV6-2 or TRBV6-3 and TRBJ1-1; tentative D call: TRBD1 (6 bases). This CDR3 contains 13 residues. Trimming left V 5 bases short and J 8 bases short, with 15 bases between. The germline CDR1 and CDR2 sequences are MNHEY and SVGEGT. The CDR3 here is CASSDYRDMEAFF. The CDR3 DNA follows: TGTGCCAGCAGTGACTACCGGGACATGGAAGCTTTCTTT.

The chain carries TRBV7-9 and TRBJ1-5; 7 bases agree with TRBD1. This CDR3 spans 14 amino acids. J gave up 7 bases and V 5 bases, and 8 bases lay outside the gene matches. Per germline, CDR1 SEHNR and CDR2 FQNEAQ (reference sequence). In DNA form, the CDR3 reads TGTGCCAGCAGCGGATCGACAGGGTCGCAGCCCCAGCATTTT. Protein: CASSGSTGSQPQHF.

The chain carries TRBV29-1 and TRBJ1-1, with D possibly matching TRBD1 (6 bases). V was trimmed by 2 bases and J by 11 bases, leaving 24 bases between them. The germline CDR1 and CDR2 sequences are SQVTM and ANQGSEA. The CDR3 runs to 15 residues. CDR3 in amino acids: CSVERRPRGVLGAFF. For the CDR3, the DNA is TGCAGCGTTGAAAGGCGCCCCAGGGGAGTCCTTGGGGCTTTCTTT.

The chain has TRBV18 and TRBJ2-4; possibly TRBD1 for D (6 bases). Germline V gene lookup returns CDR1 KGHSH and CDR2 LQKENI. CDR3 size: 16 residues. Trimming cost V 0 bases and J 0 bases, with 9 bases left between them. The CDR3 region is CASSPPGAVAKNIQYF. The DNA of the CDR3 is TGTGCCAGCTCACCACCGGGGGCCGTAGCCAAAAACATTCAGTACTTC.

The chain links TRBV10-2 to TRBJ2-7, with 7 bases matching TRBD2. This CDR3 region has 15 residues. Germline V gene sequence: CDR1 WSHSY, CDR2 SAAADI. Trimming removed 6 bases from V and 1 base from J; junction bases left unmatched: 9. The CDR3 nucleotides read TGCGCCAGCAGGCCCCCGGGACTAAGTTCCTACGAGCAGTACTTC. Translation: CASRPPGLSSYEQYF.

V gene TRBV12-3 or TRBV12-4 combines with J gene TRBJ2-7; no firm D call. The germline V and J ends were trimmed by 3 bases and 3 bases, with 9 bases remaining between them. The CDR3 spans 13 residues. Here the CDR3 reads CASSFKSHYEQYF. The DNA of the CDR3 is TGTGCCAGCAGTTTCAAGAGTCACTACGAGCAGTACTTC.